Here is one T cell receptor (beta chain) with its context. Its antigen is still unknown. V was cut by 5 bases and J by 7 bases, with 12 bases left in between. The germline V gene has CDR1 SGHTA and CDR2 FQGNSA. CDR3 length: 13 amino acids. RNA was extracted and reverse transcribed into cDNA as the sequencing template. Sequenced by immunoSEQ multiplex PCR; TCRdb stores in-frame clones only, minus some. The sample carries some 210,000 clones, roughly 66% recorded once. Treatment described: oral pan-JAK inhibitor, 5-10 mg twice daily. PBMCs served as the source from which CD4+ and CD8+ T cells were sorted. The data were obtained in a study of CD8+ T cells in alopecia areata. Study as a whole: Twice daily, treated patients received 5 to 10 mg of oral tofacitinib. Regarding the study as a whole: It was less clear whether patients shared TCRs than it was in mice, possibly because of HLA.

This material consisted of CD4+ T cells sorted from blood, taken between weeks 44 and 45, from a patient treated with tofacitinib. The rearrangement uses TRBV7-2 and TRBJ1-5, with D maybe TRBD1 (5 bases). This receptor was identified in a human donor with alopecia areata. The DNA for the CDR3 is TGTGCCAGCAGCCGAGTGGGGGGGCAGCCCCAGCATTTT. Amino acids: CASSRVGGQPQHF.